One sample yielded the 5 T cell receptor beta chains listed below, sequenced in a study of cytomegalovirus exposure and HLA in healthy donors. PCR used 60 Vbeta primers and 13 Jbeta primers. Measured with immunoSEQ multiplex PCR; TCRdb has only the in-frame clones, and not every one. The sample has tens of thousands of clones; 75% to 85% are singletons. Sequenced material: PBMCs. These TCRs come from a woman aged 30 to 39 in good health and CMV-seronegative.

V gene TRBV19 combines with J gene TRBJ2-3; D may be TRBD2 (5 bases). From germline, CDR1 is LNHDA and CDR2 SQIVND (reference sequence). The V and J ends lost 6 bases and 5 bases respectively, with 24 bases between them. This CDR3 comprises 17 residues. CDR3 sequence: CASSNEESGEWVDTQYF. The DNA of the CDR3 is TGTGCCAGTAGCAACGAGGAGAGTGGGGAGTGGGTAGATACGCAGTATTTT.

This chain links TRBV19 with TRBJ2-7; maybe TRBD2 (6 bases). Germline CDR1 reads LNHDA; CDR2 reads SQIVND (reference sequence). Trimming took off 10 bases at V and 4 bases at J, with 23 bases between the two ends. The CDR3 contains 15 residues. CDR3: CATATPGGQSYEQYF. Written as DNA, the CDR3 is TGTGCCACCGCCACCCCCGGAGGGCAGTCTTACGAGCAGTACTTC.

This chain uses TRBV11-2 with TRBJ1-1; D call uncertain. Germline values: CDR1 SGHAT, CDR2 FQNNGV. The V gene lost 3 bases and the J gene lost 5 bases, with 10 bases spanning the gap. The CDR3 runs 13 residues. The CDR3: CASSFTGRTEAFF. The CDR3 coding sequence is TGTGCCAGCAGCTTTACCGGTCGGACTGAAGCTTTCTTT.

The rearrangement uses TRBV4-2 and TRBJ2-1; D is perhaps TRBD1 (6 bases). The V end was cut by 3 bases, the J end by 4 bases, with 13 bases between. The CDR3 is 15 amino acids. In germline, CDR1 is LGHNA, CDR2 YNFKEQ. The CDR3 region is CASSQHRVTYNEQFF. CDR3 coding DNA: TGTGCCAGCAGCCAGCACAGGGTGACATACAATGAGCAGTTCTTC.

The J gene is TRBJ2-7, the V gene TRBV28, with TRBD1 matching 7 bases. The junction had 11 bases not matched to a gene; V was cut back by 6 bases and J by 3 bases. The CDR3 is 15 residues long. CDR1 MDHEN and CDR2 SYDVKM come from the germline V gene. CDR3 coding DNA: TGTGCCAGCAGACCCGGACAGGCAGTATACTACGAGCAGTACTTC. Translating gives CASRPGQAVYYEQYF.